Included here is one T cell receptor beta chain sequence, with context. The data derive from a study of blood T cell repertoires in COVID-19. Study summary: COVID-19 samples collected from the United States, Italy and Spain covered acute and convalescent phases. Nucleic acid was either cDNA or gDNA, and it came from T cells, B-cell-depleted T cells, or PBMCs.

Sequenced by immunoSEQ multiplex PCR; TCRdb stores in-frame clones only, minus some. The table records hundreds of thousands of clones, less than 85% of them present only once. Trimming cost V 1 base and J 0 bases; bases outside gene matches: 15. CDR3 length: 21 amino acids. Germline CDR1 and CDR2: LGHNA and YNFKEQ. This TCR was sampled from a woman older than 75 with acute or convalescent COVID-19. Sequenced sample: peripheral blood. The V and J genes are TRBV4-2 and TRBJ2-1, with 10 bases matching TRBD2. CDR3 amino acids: CASSQGPPAGGPRSSYNEQFF. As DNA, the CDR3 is TGTGCCAGCAGCCAAGGACCCCCAGCGGGGGGGCCCCGTAGCTCCTACAATGAGCAGTTCTTC.